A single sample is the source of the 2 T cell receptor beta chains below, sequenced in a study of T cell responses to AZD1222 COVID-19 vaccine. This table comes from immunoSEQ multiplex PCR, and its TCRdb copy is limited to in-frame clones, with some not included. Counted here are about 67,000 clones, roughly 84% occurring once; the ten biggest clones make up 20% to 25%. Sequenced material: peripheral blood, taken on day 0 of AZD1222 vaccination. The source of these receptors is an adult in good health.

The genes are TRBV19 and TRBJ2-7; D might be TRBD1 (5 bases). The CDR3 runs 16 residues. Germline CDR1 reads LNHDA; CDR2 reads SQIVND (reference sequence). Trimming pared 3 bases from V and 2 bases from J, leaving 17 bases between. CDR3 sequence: CASSMIPGGAPYEQYF. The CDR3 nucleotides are TGTGCCAGTAGTATGATACCTGGTGGGGCCCCCTACGAGCAGTACTTC.

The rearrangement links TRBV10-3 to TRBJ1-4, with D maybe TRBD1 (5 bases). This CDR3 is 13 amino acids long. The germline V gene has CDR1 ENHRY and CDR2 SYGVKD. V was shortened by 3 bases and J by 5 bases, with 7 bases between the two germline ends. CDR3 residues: CAISEWGNEKLFF. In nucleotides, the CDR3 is TGTGCCATCAGTGAATGGGGGAATGAAAAACTGTTTTTT.